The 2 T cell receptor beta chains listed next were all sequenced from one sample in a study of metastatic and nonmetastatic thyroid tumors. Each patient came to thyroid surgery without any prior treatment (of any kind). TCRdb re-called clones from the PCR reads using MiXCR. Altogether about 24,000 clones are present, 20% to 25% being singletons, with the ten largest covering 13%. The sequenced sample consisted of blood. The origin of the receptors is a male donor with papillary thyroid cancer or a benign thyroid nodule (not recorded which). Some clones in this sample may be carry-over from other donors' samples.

The CDR3 nucleotides read TGTGCCAGCAGCTTCCTCACAGGCATGAACACTGAAGCTTTCTTT. Translating it yields CASSFLTGMNTEAFF. The V and J genes are TRBV7-9 and TRBJ1-1; TRBD1 might be the D (5 bases). This CDR3 has 15 residues. Germline V gene sequence: CDR1 SEHNR, CDR2 FQNEAQ (reference sequence). The ends were cut back, 3 bases at V and 0 bases at J, with 11 bases in the middle.

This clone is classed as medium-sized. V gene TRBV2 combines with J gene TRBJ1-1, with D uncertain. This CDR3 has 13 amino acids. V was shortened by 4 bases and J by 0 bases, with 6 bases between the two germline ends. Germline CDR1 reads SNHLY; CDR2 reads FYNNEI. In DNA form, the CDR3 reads TGTGCCAGCAGTGTTTACGTGAACACTGAAGCTTTCTTT. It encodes CASSVYVNTEAFF.